The rows below give T cell receptor beta chains drawn from one sample of a study of blood T cell repertoires in COVID-19. Profiling relied on immunoSEQ multiplex PCR, and the TCRdb table lists in-frame clones only, not all of them. Counted here are roughly 260,000 clones, 82% occurring once; the ten biggest clones make up 4.5% to 6%. The sequencing input was peripheral blood. These receptors came from a woman aged 80 or over with active or convalescent COVID-19. CDR3s include the opening cysteine and the closing phenylalanine or tryptophan. A D gene is named only where the DNA matches it firmly. Size is stated for part of the rows, as once, few or many counts, or as a class when the clone is expanded.

CDR3nt	CDR3aa	d_gene	v_gene	j_gene	abundance
TGCGCCAGCAGCGGTCGGGAAGGGACAGATACGCAGTATTTT	CASSGREGTDTQYF	-	TRBV5-1	TRBJ2-3	-
TGTGCCTGGAGTGTACGCTTGGGGGCCTATGGCTACACCTTC	CAWSVRLGAYGYTF	-	TRBV30	TRBJ1-2	-
TGTGCCAGCAGTGAAGCATCGGGTGCTGAGCAGTTCTTC	CASSEASGAEQFF	-	TRBV2	TRBJ2-1	-
TGTGCCACTAAACCGGGACAGGGGCCCCACCAGGCCTACAATGAGCAGTTCTTC	CATKPGQGPHQAYNEQFF	TRBD1	TRBV10-3	TRBJ2-1	-
TGTGCCAGCAGACTCCTAGCGGGAGAGGCCGGTGAGCAGTTCTTC	CASRLLAGEAGEQFF	TRBD2	TRBV6-4	TRBJ2-1	once
TGCAGCGTTGGAGAGACAGGGGGCACTGAAGCTTTCTTT	CSVGETGGTEAFF	TRBD1	TRBV29-1	TRBJ1-1	-
TGCGCCAGCAGCGGAACGACAGGAGCCTACGAGCAGTACTTC	CASSGTTGAYEQYF	-	TRBV5-1	TRBJ2-7	-
TGTGCCAGCAGTGAAGCGCTTCTTGCCGGATCGAGGAACACCATATATTTT	CASSEALLAGSRNTIYF	-	TRBV6-1	TRBJ1-3	-
TGCGCCAGCAGGGGAGATATGAACACTGAAGCTTTCTTT	CASRGDMNTEAFF	-	TRBV5-1	TRBJ1-1	-
TGTGCCAGCAGCTCAACCGGGACAGGGGAAAACATTCAGTACTTC	CASSSTGTGENIQYF	TRBD1	TRBV5-5	TRBJ2-4	-
TGTGCCAGCAGTTATGGACTAGCGGGAAACATTCAGTACTTC	CASSYGLAGNIQYF	TRBD2	TRBV6-6	TRBJ2-4	-
TGTGCCAGCAGCTTTAGGTCTAGCGGAGACAATGAGCAGTTCTTC	CASSFRSSGDNEQFF	TRBD2	TRBV11-3	TRBJ2-1	-
TGTGCCAGCAGCTTACAGGGACGGAACACCGGGGAGCTGTTTTTT	CASSLQGRNTGELFF	-	TRBV5-6	TRBJ2-2	-
TGTGCCAGCAGCTCATACGGTGGGGGCGGTAGCAATCAGCCCCAGCATTTT	CASSSYGGGGSNQPQHF	-	TRBV7-2	TRBJ1-5	-
TGTGCCAGCAGCTACGACAGGGTCACTGAAGCTTTCTTT	CASSYDRVTEAFF	TRBD1	TRBV5-4	TRBJ1-1	-
TGTGCCAGCAGCACCGGTCGACAGGGGGCGTACGAGCAGTACTTC	CASSTGRQGAYEQYF	-	TRBV21-1	TRBJ2-7	-
TGTGCCAGCATCGATGGGGGGGGGACCACACCCCTCCACTTT	CASIDGGGTTPLHF	-	TRBV2	TRBJ1-6	few
TGTGCCAGCAGCTTCCCGGGACAGGGGGCGTGGGAGCAGTACTTC	CASSFPGQGAWEQYF	TRBD1	TRBV7-2	TRBJ2-7	-
TGCAGTGCTAGTCCTGGACAGACCTCTGGGGCCAACGTCCTGACTTTC	CSASPGQTSGANVLTF	-	TRBV20-1	TRBJ2-6	-
TGCGCCAGCAGCTCCACTACAGGGGGTGCCACCTCCTACGAGCAGTACTTC	CASSSTTGGATSYEQYF	TRBD1	TRBV5-1	TRBJ2-7	-
TGTGCCAGCAGTTATTCCAGGGTGTACACTGAAGCTTTCTTT	CASSYSRVYTEAFF	-	TRBV6-6	TRBJ1-1	once
TGTGCCCTAAAAACAGGGACTGGCTACACCTTC	CALKTGTGYTF	-	TRBV19	TRBJ1-2	-
TGTGCCAGTAGTGCCAGCGCAGGGGTAAATGAAAAACTGTTTTTT	CASSASAGVNEKLFF	-	TRBV19	TRBJ1-4	-
TGTGCCACCACACAGGGACCAAGTAATTCACCCCTCCACTTT	CATTQGPSNSPLHF	-	TRBV10-3	TRBJ1-6	-
TGTGCCAGCAGTGAGATGGCAATTGGGGAGCTGTTTTTT	CASSEMAIGELFF	-	TRBV6-1	TRBJ2-2	-
TGTGCCAGCAGCCAAGAAGGGACAGGGAACTATGGCTACACCTTC	CASSQEGTGNYGYTF	TRBD1	TRBV4-2	TRBJ1-2	-
TGTGCCAGCAGTCCCTTCCAGCGGAGTACAGATACGCAGTATTTT	CASSPFQRSTDTQYF	-	TRBV27	TRBJ2-3	-
TGTGCCAGCAGCCACGGACTAGCGGGAGTCTACGAGCAGTACTTC	CASSHGLAGVYEQYF	TRBD2	TRBV6-4	TRBJ2-7	-
TGTGCCAGCAGCTTCGGCAGGGTTGTTACGCAGTATTTT	CASSFGRVVTQYF	-	TRBV5-6	TRBJ2-3	few
TGTGCCAGCAGCCAAGACAGGACAAGAAATTTCTACGAGCAGTACTTC	CASSQDRTRNFYEQYF	-	TRBV14	TRBJ2-7	-
TGTGCAAGTCGCTTAGCGAGGGTCTCCAGGGCCAACGTCCTGACTTTC	CASRLARVSRANVLTF	-	TRBV12-2	TRBJ2-6	once
TGTGCCAGCAGTATCCAGAGGGTCACTGAAGCTTTCTTT	CASSIQRVTEAFF	-	TRBV6-6	TRBJ1-1	-
TGTGCCAGCAGTATTGACAGGGCTAATTCACCCCTCCACTTT	CASSIDRANSPLHF	TRBD1	TRBV2	TRBJ1-6	-
TGCGCCTCGGGACTAGCGGGAGAGGACGGGGAGCTGTTTTTT	CASGLAGEDGELFF	TRBD2	TRBV5-1	TRBJ2-2	once
TGTGCCAGCAGCTTGGTTCGCGGCTTATCGAACAATGAGCAGTTCTTC	CASSLVRGLSNNEQFF	-	TRBV5-6	TRBJ2-1	-